The sequence of this TCR beta chain was determined in a study of blood T cells in healthy people across ages. Points from the study as a whole: It was the long-lived donors that had more naive CD4+ cells and higher diversity than aged donors.

Germline CDR1 and CDR2: DFQATT and SNEGSKA (reference sequence). The CDR3 has 15 amino acids. Aged about 6 to 90, donors were systemically healthy Caucasians from Russia. Total RNA was extracted at no less than 5 micrograms per sample. Regarding this clonotype: Its antigen is still unknown.

A second PCR of about 6 to 11 cycles used a sample-barcoded 5' primer and a J-beta primer mix. Through a template-switch adaptor with 12 random nucleotides, each cDNA molecule received a tag. TCRdb re-called the 5' RACE reads through MiXCR, storing one row per CDR3 protein. This table has 920,000 or so distinct CDR3 sequences, 40% to 45% appearing once. This TCR was sampled from a woman aged 55-69 years in good health. Sequenced: blood. This chain links TRBV20-1 with TRBJ2-1, with D perhaps TRBD2 (5 bases). The J call is uncertain, as TRBJ2-7 better fits the DNA end. Here the CDR3 DNA reads TGCAGTGCCCCCGCTGCAAAGGAGGCCTACAATGAGCAGTACTTC. Translation gives CSAPAAKEAYNEQYF.